This TCR beta chain was sequenced during a study of cytomegalovirus exposure and HLA in healthy donors. With 60 Vbeta and 13 Jbeta primers, the PCR was carried out. Data came from immunoSEQ multiplex PCR; TCRdb stores just in-frame clones and leaves some out. The sample records 95,000 to 150,000 clones, 65% to 85% being singletons. A note on this clone: Its cognate antigen is unknown.

V lost 6 bases, J lost 8 bases, and 1 base stayed unmatched. Germline V gene lookup returns CDR1 SQVTM and CDR2 ANQGSEA. The CDR3 is 11 residues long. Study observations and caveats: Upon later analysis, HLA-associated TCR beta chains proved more clonally expanded than other, equally common chains.

Sample: PBMCs. The chain links TRBV29-1 to TRBJ1-2; 12 nucleotides match TRBD1. The sequence derives from a man between 50 and 59 years old in good health and CMV-seronegative. The CDR3 DNA reads as TGCAGCGTCGGGACAGGGGGCGGCTACACCTTC. The encoded protein is CSVGTGGGYTF. The full variable domain, completed using reference TRBV29-1 and TRBJ1-2, is SAVISQKPSRDICQRGTSLTIQCQVDSQVTMMFWYRQQPGQSLTLIATANQGSEATYESGFVIDKFPISRPNLTFSTLTVSNMSPEDSSIYLCSVGTGGGYTFGSGTRLTVV.